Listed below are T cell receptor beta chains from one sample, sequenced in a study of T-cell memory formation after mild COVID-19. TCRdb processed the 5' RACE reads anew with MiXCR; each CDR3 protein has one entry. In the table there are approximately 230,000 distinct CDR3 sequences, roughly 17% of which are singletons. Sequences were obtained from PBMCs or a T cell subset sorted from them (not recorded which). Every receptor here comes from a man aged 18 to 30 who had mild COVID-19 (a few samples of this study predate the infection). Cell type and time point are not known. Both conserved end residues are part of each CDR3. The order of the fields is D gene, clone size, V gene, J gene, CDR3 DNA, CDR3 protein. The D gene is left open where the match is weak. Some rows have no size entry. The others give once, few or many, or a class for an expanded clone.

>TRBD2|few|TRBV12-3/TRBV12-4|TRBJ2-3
TGTGCCAGCAGGGAGACTAGCGGTACAGATACGCAGTATTTT
CASRETSGTDTQYF
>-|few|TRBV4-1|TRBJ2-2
TGCGCCAGCAGCCACTTATACGGGTACACCGGGGAGCTGTTTTTT
CASSHLYGYTGELFF
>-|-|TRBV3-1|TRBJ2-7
TGTGCCAGCAGCCAAGCAGGGACATCCTACGAGCAGTACTTC
CASSQAGTSYEQYF
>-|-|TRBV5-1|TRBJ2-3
TGCGCCAGCAGCCAACCTGATACAGGGTCGGATACGCAGTATTTT
CASSQPDTGSDTQYF
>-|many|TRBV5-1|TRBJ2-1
TGCGCCAGCAGCCCGAGGGGGGACTCAGGGTACAATGAGCAGTTCTTC
CASSPRGDSGYNEQFF
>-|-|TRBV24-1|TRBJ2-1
TGTGCCACCAGTGGGGGGGCGAGCTCCTACAATGAGCAGTTCTTC
CATSGGASSYNEQFF
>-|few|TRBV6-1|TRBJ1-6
TGTGCCAGCAGTGATAGAGGGTCCGAAGCCTATAATTCACCCCTCCACTTT
CASSDRGSEAYNSPLHF
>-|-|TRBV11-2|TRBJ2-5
TGTGCCAGCAGCGCGGCAGGGGTCACACAAGAGACCCAGTACTTC
CASSAAGVTQETQYF
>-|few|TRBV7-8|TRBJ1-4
TGTGCCAGCGGGTGGGGGCCTAATGAAAAACTGTTTTTT
CASGWGPNEKLFF
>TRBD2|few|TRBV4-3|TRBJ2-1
TGCGCCAGCAGCCGCGGGGGACTAGCAGGCGCCTACAATGAGCAGTTCTTC
CASSRGGLAGAYNEQFF
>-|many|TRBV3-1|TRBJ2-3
TGTGCCAGCAGCCCGCAGGCCTCCACAGATACGCAGTATTTT
CASSPQASTDTQYF
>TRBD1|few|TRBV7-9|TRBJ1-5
TGTGCCAGCAGCCGAGGGACAGGGATCAATCAGCCCCAGCATTTT
CASSRGTGINQPQHF
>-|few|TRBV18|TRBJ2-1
TGTGCCAGCTCACCACCGATGGCGAAGAGCTCCTACAATGAGCAGTTCTTC
CASSPPMAKSSYNEQFF
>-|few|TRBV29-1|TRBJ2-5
TGCAGCGTCCCTTTCGGAGGGGAGACCCAGTACTTC
CSVPFGGETQYF
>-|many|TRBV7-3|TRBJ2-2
TGTGCCAGCAGCCTGCAGGAGACCGGGGAGCTGTTTTTT
CASSLQETGELFF
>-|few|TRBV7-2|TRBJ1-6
TGTGCCAGCAGCTTAGAGTTGACAGGACAAAATTCACCCCTCCACTTT
CASSLELTGQNSPLHF
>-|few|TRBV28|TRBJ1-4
TGTGCCAGCAGCACTCCGGGTGGACCTAATGAAAAACTGTTTTTT
CASSTPGGPNEKLFF
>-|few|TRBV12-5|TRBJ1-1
TGTGCTAGTGCCCGCGAGGTGGGCAGATACACTGAAGCTTTCTTT
CASAREVGRYTEAFF
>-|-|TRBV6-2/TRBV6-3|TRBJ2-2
TGTGCCACCCGACCCGGACGCGCGGGCGGGGAGCTGTTTTTT
CATRPGRAGGELFF
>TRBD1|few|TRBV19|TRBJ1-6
TGTGCCAGTTCCGGGACAGGAATTTCACCCCTCCACTTT
CASSGTGISPLHF
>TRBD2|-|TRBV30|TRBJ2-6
TGTGCCTGGAGATGGGAGGGCCTCTCTGGGGCCAACGTCCTGACTTTC
CAWRWEGLSGANVLTF
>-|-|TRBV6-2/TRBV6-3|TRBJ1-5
TGTGCCAGCAGTCAACTTGGGCAGGGGCCCCAGCATTTT
CASSQLGQGPQHF
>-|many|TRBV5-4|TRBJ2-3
TGTGCCAGCAGCTCTAAACAGGTTTCCAGCACAGATACGCAGTATTTT
CASSSKQVSSTDTQYF
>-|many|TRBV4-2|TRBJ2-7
TGTGCCAGCAGCCGGGACGGCTCCTACGAGCAGTACTTC
CASSRDGSYEQYF
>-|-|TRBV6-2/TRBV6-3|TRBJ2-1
TGTGCCAGCAGTTACTCGTCAGGACACTCCTACAATGAGCAGTTCTTC
CASSYSSGHSYNEQFF
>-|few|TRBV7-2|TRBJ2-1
TGTGCCAGCAGCTTAGACGGAGCGGGTCGCGAGCAGTTCTTC
CASSLDGAGREQFF
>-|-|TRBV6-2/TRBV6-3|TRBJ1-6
TGTGCCAGCAGTTCAGGACCTTCACCCCTCCACTTT
CASSSGPSPLHF
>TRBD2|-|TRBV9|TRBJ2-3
TGTGCCAGCAGCTCAGGGACTAGTGGGGGGTTTCTGGATACGCAGTATTTT
CASSSGTSGGFLDTQYF
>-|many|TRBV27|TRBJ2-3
TGTGCCAGCAGCCCAGCGGCCCCGGCTACAGATACGCAGTATTTT
CASSPAAPATDTQYF
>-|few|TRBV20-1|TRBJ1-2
TGCAGTGCTAGAAACGGGGGGCCAGGGTCGACCTATGGCTACACCTTC
CSARNGGPGSTYGYTF
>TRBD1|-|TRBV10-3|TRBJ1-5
TGTGCCATCAGTGGCGGGACAGGGGGAGGGCCCCAGCATTTT
CAISGGTGGGPQHF
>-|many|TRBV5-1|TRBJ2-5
TGCGCCAGCAGCTTGGCCCCAGGGCAAGAGACCCAGTACTTC
CASSLAPGQETQYF
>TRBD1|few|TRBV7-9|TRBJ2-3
TGTGCCAGCAGCTTTGACAGGGCGGAAGATACGCAGTATTTT
CASSFDRAEDTQYF
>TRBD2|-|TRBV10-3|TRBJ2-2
TGTGCCATCAGTGAGCCGGGACTAGCGGGACGGGGGGAGCTGTTTTTT
CAISEPGLAGRGELFF
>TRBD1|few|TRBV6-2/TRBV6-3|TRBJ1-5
TGTGCCACCGTACACAGGGGTTACAATCAGCCCCAGCATTTT
CATVHRGYNQPQHF
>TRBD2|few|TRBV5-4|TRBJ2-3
TGTGCCAGCAGCTTGGGGGGACTAGTAACAGATACGCAGTATTTT
CASSLGGLVTDTQYF
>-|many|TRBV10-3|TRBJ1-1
TGTGCCATCAGACGTGACGACCTCTACACTGAAGCTTTCTTT
CAIRRDDLYTEAFF
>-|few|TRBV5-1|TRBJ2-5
TGCGCCAGCAGCTTACAACAGAGGAGGGAAGAGACCCAGTACTTC
CASSLQQRREETQYF
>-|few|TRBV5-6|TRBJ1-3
TGTGCCAGCAGCTTGTTGGGGGGCTACTCTGGAAACACCATATATTTT
CASSLLGGYSGNTIYF
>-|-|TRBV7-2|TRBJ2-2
TGTGCCAGCAGCTTAGATCGAGTTAACGGGGAGCTGTTTTTT
CASSLDRVNGELFF
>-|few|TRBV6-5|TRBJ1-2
TGTGCCAGCAGTTATATGGCAGGCGGGGGCTATGGCTACACCTTC
CASSYMAGGGYGYTF
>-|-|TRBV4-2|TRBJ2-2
TGTGCCAGCAGGAACATTTTCGGGGGACTGAACACCGGGGAGCTGTTTTTT
CASRNIFGGLNTGELFF
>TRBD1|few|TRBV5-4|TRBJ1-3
TGTGCCAGCAGCGTCAACAGGGGGCTTGGCTCTGGAAACACCATATATTTT
CASSVNRGLGSGNTIYF
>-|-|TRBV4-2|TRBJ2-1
TGTGCCAGCAGGTCCTTTAGGGGGGCCGAGCAAATGAAAAGCTCCTACAATGAGCAGTTCTTC
CASRSFRGAEQMKSSYNEQFF
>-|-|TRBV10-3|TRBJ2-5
TGTGCCATCAGTGAGTCGATGATAACCCAAGAGACCCAGTACTTC
CAISESMITQETQYF
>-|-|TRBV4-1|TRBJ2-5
TGCGCCAGCAGCCGTCTGGTCCAAGAGACCCAGTACTTC
CASSRLVQETQYF
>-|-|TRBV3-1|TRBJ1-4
TGTGCCAGCAGCCAAGGGCAGGCCTTAGGGGAAAAACTGTTTTTT
CASSQGQALGEKLFF
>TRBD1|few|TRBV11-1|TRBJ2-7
TGTGCCAGCAGCCCCGGGACAGGGGAGTACTTC
CASSPGTGEYF
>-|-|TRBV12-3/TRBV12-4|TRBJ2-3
TGTGCCAGCAGGGCGGACGGGACAGATACGCAGTATTTT
CASRADGTDTQYF
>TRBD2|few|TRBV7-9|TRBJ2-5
TGTGCCAGCAGCTTACTAGCGGGGGCGTACCAAGAGACCCAGTACTTC
CASSLLAGAYQETQYF
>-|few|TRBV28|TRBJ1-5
TGTGCCAGCAGGAGGGACAATACGGGGTATCAGCCCCAGCATTTT
CASRRDNTGYQPQHF
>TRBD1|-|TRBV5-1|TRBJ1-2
TGCGCCAGCAGCTCATCAGGGGGGATGCGGTATGGCTACACCTTC
CASSSSGGMRYGYTF
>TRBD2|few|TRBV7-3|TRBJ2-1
TGTGCCAGCAGCTCCGGACTAGCGGGGGGAGGTGAGCAGTTCTTC
CASSSGLAGGGEQFF
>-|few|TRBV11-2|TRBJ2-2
TGTGCCAGCAGCTTAGAGGTTTTCGGGGAGCTGTTTTTT
CASSLEVFGELFF